This T cell receptor (beta chain) was captured in a study of cytomegalovirus exposure and HLA in healthy donors. Broader study findings: A later analysis linked a missense DCLRE1C variant to TCR beta V- and J-gene trimming. Associated with cytomegalovirus, according to the listing, were 164 TCR beta chains.

As regards this clone: The antigen is undetermined.

Germline-derived CDR1 and CDR2 are MNHNS and SASEGT. The CDR3 has 11 residues. The V end was cut by 10 bases, the J end by 6 bases, with 10 bases between. Missing from this donor's record is the CMV serostatus. PCR employed 60 Vbeta and 13 Jbeta primers. Assay: immunoSEQ multiplex PCR; the TCRdb copy retains only in-frame clones and omits some. The data show about 180,000 clones, with 72% seen just once and 2% to 3% held by the top ten. This chain links TRBV6-1 with TRBJ1-5, with D unclear. The sequence derives from a human donor in good health. The source material was PBMCs. The chain's CDR3 is CATTEGQPQHF. CDR3 in DNA: TGTGCCACCACAGAAGGTCAGCCCCAGCATTTT.